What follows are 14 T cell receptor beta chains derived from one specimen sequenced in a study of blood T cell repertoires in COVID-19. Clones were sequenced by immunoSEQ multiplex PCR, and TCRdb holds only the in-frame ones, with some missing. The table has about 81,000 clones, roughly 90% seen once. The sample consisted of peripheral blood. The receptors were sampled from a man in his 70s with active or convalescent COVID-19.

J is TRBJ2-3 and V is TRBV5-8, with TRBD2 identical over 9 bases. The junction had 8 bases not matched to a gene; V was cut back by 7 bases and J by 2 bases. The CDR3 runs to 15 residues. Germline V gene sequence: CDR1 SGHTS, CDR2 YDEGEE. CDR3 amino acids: CASGLASGDTDTQYF. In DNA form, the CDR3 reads TGTGCCAGCGGTCTGGCTAGCGGGGACACAGATACGCAGTATTTT.

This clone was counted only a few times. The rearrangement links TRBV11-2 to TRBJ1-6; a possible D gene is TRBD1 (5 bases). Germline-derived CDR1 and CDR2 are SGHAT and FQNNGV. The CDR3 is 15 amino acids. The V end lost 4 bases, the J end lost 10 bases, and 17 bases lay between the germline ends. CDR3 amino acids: CASSWTTAGDSPLHF. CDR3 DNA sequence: TGTGCCAGCAGCTGGACCACAGCGGGGGACTCACCCCTCCACTTT.

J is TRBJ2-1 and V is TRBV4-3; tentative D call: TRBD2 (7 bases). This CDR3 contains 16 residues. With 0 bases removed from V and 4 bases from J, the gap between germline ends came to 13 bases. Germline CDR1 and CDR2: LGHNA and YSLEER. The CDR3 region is CASSQDLGGGYNEQFF. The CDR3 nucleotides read TGCGCCAGCAGCCAAGATTTAGGGGGGGGATACAATGAGCAGTTCTTC.

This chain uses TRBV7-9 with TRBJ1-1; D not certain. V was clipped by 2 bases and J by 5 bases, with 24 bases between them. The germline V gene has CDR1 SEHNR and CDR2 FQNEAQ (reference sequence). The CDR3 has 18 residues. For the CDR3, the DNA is TGTGCCAGCAGCTTATTGCGAGGAGATCGTGTTTCAGAGACTGAAGCTTTCTTT. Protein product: CASSLLRGDRVSETEAFF.

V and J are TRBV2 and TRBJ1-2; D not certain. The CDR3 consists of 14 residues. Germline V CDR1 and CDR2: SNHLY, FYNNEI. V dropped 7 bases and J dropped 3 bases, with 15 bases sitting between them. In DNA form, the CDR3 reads TGTGCCAGCACCGTCTACCCCCGGGACTATGGCTACACCTTC. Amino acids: CASTVYPRDYGYTF.

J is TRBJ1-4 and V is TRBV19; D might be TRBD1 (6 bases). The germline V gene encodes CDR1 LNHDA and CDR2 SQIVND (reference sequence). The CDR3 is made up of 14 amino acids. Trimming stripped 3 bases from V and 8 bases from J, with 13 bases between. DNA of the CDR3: TGTGCCAGTAGTATTCGGGACAATCGAGAAAAACTGTTTTTT. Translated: CASSIRDNREKLFF.

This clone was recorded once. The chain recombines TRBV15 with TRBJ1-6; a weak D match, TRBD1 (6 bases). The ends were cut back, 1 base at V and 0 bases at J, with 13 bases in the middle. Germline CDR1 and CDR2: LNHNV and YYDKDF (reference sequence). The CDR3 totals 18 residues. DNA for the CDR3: TGTGCCACCAGCAGAGGACAGGTACTAGACTCCTATAATTCACCCCTCCACTTT. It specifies CATSRGQVLDSYNSPLHF.

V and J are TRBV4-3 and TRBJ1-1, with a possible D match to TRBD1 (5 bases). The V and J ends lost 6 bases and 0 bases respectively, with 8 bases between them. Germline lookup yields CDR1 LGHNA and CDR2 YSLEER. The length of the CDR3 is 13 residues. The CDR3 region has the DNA TGCGCCAGCAGTCGACAGATGAACACTGAAGCTTTCTTT. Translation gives CASSRQMNTEAFF.

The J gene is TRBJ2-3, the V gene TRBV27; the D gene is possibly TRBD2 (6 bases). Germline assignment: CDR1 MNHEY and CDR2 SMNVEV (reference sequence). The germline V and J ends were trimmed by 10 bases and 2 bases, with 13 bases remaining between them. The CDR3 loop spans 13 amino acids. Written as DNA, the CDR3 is TGTGCCACGATCGGGGGATACACAGATACGCAGTATTTT. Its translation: CATIGGYTDTQYF.

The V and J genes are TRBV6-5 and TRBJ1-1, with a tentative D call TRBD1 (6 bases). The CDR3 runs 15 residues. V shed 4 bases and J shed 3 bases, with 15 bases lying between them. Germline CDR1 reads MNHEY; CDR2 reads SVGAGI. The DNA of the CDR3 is TGTGCCAGCAGTTCCTCCTTGGACAGCCACACTGAAGCTTTCTTT. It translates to CASSSSLDSHTEAFF.

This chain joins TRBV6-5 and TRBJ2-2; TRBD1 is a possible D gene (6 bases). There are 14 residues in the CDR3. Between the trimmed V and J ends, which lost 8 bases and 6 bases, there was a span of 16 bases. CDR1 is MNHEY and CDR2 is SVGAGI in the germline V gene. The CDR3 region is CASGKQGSAGELFF. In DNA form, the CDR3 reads TGTGCCAGCGGTAAACAGGGTTCGGCCGGGGAGCTGTTTTTT.

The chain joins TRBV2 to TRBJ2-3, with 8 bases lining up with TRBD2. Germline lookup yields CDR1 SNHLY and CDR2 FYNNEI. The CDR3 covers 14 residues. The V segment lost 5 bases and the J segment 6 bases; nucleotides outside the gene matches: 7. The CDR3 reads CASSKGLDPDTQYF. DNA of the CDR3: TGTGCCAGCAGTAAGGGACTAGATCCCGATACGCAGTATTTT.

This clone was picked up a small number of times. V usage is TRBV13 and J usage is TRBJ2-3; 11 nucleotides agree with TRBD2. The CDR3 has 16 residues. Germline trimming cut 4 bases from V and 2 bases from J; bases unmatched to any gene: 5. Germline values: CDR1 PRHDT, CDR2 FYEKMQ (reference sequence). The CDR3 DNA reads TGTGCCAGCAGCTCGCTAGCGGGGGGCATCACAGATACGCAGTATTTT. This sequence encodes CASSSLAGGITDTQYF.

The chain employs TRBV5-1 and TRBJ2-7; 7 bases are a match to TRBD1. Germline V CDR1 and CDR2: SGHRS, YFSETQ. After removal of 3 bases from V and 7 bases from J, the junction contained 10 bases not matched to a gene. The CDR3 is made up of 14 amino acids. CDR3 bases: TGCGCCAGCAGCTCCAGACAGGGACAAGGGGAGCAGTACTTC. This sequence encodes CASSSRQGQGEQYF.